This TCR beta chain came from a study of shared clonotypes between healthy human individuals. Germline V gene lookup returns CDR1 SGHRS and CDR2 YFSETQ. The CDR3 length is 14 residues. V lost 4 bases and J 7 bases, leaving 14 bases between the germline ends. Measured with immunoSEQ multiplex PCR; TCRdb has only the in-frame clones, and not every one. Of about 110,000 clones listed, around 68% are singletons. The specimen sequenced was memory CD8+ T cells sorted from blood. The sample's subset: CD45RO+ cells pooled with CCR7-negative TemRA cells. The receptor's source is a woman aged 30 to 39 in good health. This chain connects TRBV5-1 to TRBJ2-2; D may match TRBD1 or TRBD2 (5 bases each). CDR3 coding DNA: TGCGCCAGCAGCGCAGGGACGGGTTACGGGGAGCTGTTTTTT. It translates to CASSAGTGYGELFF.